One T cell receptor (beta chain) is described in this entry. What it recognizes is unknown. The researchers obtained blood RNA from unsorted whole blood and also extracted germline DNA. The patients carried chronic HBV infection and had received no treatment. This CDR3 has 14 residues. The V gene's germline CDR1 is SGHAT and CDR2 FQNNGV. V trimming: 11 bases; J trimming: 3 bases; junction bases outside the gene matches: 11. This specimen comes from a study of tumor-infiltrating lymphocytes in primary liver carcinoma. Study background: Men and women, 30 to 69 years of age, made up the patients. Study observations and caveats: Tumor region pairs overlapped more than did tumor-adjacent and tumor-blood pairs. Tumors carried a top-250-clone fraction significantly exceeding that of blood (p = 0.039).

With around 450 ng total RNA as template and a constant-region primer, TCR beta cDNA was made. Libraries covering TCR beta were generated through three nested multiplex PCR rounds (using a slightly modified ARM-PCR). The opening two PCR rounds, approximately 10 cycles each, paired TRBV1-TRBV30 forward primers with a C-beta reverse primer. TCRdb analysed the multiplex PCR reads with MiXCR anew, one entry per CDR3 protein. In the table there are 300,000 to 350,000 distinct CDR3 sequences, about two thirds of which are singletons. This clonotype was obtained from a man between 35 and 55 years old with primary liver carcinoma and hepatitis B virus infection. Sequencing was performed on peripheral blood. The chain recombines TRBV11-2 with TRBJ1-2; 8 bases fit TRBD1. CDR3 in amino acids: CAGNKGQGDYGYTF. Written as DNA, the CDR3 is TGTGCCGGCAACAAAGGACAGGGCGACTATGGCTACACCTTC.